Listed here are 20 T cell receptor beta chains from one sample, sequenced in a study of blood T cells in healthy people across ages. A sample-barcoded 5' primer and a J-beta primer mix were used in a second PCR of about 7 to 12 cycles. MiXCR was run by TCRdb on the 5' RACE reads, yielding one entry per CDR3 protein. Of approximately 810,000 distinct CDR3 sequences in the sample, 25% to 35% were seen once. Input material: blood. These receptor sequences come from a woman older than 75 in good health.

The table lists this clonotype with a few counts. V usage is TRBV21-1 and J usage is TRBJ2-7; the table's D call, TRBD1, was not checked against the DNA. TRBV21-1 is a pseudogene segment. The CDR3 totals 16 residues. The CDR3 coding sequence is TGTGCCAGCAGCAAAGGACAGGTGGAGGGTCAGCATGAGCAGTACTTC. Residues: CASSKGQVEGQHEQYF.

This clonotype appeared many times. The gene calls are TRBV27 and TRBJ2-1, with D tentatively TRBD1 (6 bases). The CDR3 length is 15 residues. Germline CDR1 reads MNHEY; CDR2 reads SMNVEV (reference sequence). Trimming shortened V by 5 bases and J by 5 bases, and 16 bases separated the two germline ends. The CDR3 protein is CASSQQGLRNNEQFF. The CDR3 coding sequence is TGTGCCAGCAGTCAACAGGGTCTTCGCAACAATGAGCAGTTCTTC.

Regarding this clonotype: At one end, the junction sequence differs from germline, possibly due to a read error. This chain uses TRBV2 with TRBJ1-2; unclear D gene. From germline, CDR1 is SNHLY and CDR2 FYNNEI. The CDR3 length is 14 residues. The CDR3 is CASNERPETYGYTF. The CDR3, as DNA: TGTGCCAGCAATGAACGGCCGGAAACTTATGGCTACACCTTC.

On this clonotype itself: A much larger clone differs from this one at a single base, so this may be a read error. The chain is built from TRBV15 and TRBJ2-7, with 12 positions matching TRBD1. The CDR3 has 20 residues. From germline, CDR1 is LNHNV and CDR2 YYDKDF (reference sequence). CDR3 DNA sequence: TGTGCCACCAGCAAAGGGACAGGGGGCATGATTGGGCCGAGCTCCTACGAGCGGTACTTC. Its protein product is CATSKGTGGMIGPSSYERYF.

This CDR3 is CSVLPGYTF. DNA for the CDR3: TGCAGCGTCCTTCCTGGCTACACCTTC. The rearrangement joins TRBV29-1 to TRBJ1-2; D call uncertain. Germline V gene lookup returns CDR1 SQVTM and CDR2 ANQGSEA. The CDR3 loop spans 9 amino acids. The ends were cut back, 6 bases at V and 7 bases at J, with 6 bases in the middle.

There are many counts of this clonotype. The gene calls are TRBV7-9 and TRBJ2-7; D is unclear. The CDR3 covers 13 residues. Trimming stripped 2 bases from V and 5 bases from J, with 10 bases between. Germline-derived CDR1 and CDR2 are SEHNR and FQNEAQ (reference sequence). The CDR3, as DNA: TGTGCCAGCAGCTTAAGGGCCTGGGACGAGCAGTACTTC. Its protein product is CASSLRAWDEQYF.

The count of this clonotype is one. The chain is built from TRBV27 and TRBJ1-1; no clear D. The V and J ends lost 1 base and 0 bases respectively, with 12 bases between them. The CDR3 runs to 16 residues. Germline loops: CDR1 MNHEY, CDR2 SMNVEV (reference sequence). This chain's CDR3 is CASSLFAGRLNTEAFF. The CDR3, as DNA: TGTGCCAGCAGTTTATTCGCCGGACGGTTGAACACTGAAGCTTTCTTT.

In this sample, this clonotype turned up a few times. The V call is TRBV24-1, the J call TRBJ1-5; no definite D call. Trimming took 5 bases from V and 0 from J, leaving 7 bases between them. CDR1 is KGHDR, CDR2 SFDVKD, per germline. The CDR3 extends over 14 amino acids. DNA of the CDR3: TGTGCCACCAGTGGGACCGGTAGCAATCAGCCCCAGCATTTT. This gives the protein CATSGTGSNQPQHF.

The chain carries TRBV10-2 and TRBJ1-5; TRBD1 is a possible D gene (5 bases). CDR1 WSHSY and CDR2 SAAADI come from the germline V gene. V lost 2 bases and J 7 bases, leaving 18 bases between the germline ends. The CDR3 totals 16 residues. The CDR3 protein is CASSEASRVGRQPQHF. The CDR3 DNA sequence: TGCGCCAGCAGTGAGGCCAGCAGGGTAGGGCGACAGCCCCAGCATTTT.

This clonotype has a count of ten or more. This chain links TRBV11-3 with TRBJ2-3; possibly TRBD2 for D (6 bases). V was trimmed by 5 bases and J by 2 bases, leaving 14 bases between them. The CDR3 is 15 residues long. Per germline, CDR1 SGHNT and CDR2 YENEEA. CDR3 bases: TGTGCCAGCAGCCGAGTGGCGGGGTCCACAGATACGCAGTATTTT. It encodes CASSRVAGSTDTQYF.

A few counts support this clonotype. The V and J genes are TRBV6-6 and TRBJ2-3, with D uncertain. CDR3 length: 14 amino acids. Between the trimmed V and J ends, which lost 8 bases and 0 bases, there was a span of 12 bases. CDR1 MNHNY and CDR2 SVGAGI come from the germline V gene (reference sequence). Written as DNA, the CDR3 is TGTGCCAGCCGCTGGAAAGCTAGCACAGATACGCAGTATTTT. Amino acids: CASRWKASTDTQYF.

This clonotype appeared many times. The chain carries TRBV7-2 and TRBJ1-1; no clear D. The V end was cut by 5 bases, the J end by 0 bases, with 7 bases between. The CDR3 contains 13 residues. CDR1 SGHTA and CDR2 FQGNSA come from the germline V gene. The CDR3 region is CASSLYMNTEAFF. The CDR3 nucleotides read TGTGCCAGCAGCCTCTATATGAACACTGAAGCTTTCTTT.

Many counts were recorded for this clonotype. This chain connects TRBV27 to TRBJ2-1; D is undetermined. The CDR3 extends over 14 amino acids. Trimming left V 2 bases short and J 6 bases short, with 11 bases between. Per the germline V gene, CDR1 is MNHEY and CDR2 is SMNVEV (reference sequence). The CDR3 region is CASSLTRVVNEQFF. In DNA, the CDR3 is TGTGCCAGCAGTTTAACGCGTGTGGTCAATGAGCAGTTCTTC.

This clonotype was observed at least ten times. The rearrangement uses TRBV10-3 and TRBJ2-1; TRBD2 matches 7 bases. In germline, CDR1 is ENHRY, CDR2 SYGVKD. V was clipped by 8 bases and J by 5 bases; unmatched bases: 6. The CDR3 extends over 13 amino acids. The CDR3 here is CAISSRGDNEQFF. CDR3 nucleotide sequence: TGTGCCATCTCCTCTCGGGGGGACAATGAGCAGTTCTTC.

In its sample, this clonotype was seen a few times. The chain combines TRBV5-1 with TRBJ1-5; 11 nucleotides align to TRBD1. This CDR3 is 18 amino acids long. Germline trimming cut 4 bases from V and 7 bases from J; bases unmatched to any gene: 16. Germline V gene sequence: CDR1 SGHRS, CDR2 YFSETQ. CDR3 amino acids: CASSPQLTRDRGGQPQHF. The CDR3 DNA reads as TGCGCCAGCAGCCCCCAACTTACTCGGGACAGGGGGGGACAGCCCCAGCATTTT.

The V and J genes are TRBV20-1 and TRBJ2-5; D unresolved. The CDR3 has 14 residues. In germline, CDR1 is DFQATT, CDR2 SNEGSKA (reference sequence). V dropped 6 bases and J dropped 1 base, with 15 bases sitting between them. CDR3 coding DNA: TGCAGTGCAAGCACGGGCGCGCTCCAAGAGACCCAGTACTTC. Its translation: CSASTGALQETQYF.

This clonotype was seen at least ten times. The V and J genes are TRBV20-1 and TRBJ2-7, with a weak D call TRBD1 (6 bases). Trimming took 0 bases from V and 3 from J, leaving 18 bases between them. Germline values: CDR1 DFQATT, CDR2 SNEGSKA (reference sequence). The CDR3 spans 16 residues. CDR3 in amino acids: CSARDPGPQGIYEQYF. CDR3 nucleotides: TGCAGTGCTAGAGACCCGGGGCCTCAGGGGATCTACGAGCAGTACTTC.

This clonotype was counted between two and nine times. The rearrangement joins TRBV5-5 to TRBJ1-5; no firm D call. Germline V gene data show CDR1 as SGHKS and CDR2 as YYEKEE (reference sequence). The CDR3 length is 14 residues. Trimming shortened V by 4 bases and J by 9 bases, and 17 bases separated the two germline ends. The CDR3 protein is CASSDDPYAGPQHF. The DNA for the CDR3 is TGTGCCAGCAGCGACGACCCCTACGCAGGGCCCCAGCATTTT.

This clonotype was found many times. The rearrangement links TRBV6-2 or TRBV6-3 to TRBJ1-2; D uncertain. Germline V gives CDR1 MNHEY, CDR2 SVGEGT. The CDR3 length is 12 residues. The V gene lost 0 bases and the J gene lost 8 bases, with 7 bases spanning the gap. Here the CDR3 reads CASSYSTGGYTF. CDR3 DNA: TGTGCCAGCAGTTACTCGACGGGGGGCTACACCTTC.

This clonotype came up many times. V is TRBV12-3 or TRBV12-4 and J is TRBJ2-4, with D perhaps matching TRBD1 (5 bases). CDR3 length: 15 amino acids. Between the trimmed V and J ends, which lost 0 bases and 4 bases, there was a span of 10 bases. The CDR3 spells CASSLAVDSKNIQYF. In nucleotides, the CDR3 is TGTGCCAGCAGTTTAGCGGTAGACAGTAAAAACATTCAGTACTTC.